This TCR beta chain emerged from a study of blood T cell repertoires in COVID-19. Whole-study context: Specimens from acute and convalescent COVID-19 originated in the United States, Italy and Spain. T cells, B-cell-depleted T cells, or PBMCs supplied cDNA or gDNA.

The germline CDR1 and CDR2 sequences are MNHEY and SMNVEV (reference sequence). The V gene end was trimmed by 2 bases and the J gene end by 1 base; junction bases not matched to a gene: 5. The CDR3 contains 17 residues. Under the authors' procedure: Quantification of nucleated cells was approximated via reference gene primer amplification. Profiling relied on immunoSEQ multiplex PCR, and the TCRdb table lists in-frame clones only, not all of them. V and J calls and clone size are copied from that table; D and trimming were computed from the DNA. The sample consists of a few hundred thousand clones, 75% to 90% of them appearing once.

The material sequenced was peripheral blood. The rearrangement joins TRBV27 to TRBJ1-4; 9 nucleotides agree with TRBD1. The TCR comes from a woman aged 18 to 35 with acute or convalescent COVID-19. For the CDR3, the DNA is TGTGCCAGCAGTTTAACAGGGGGCGCCGAAACTAATGAAAAACTGTTTTTT. Translating it yields CASSLTGGAETNEKLFF.